This T cell receptor (beta chain) was profiled in a study of T cell responses to AZD1222 COVID-19 vaccine. Study-wide context: Second-dose schedules of about 4 or about 12 weeks were combined.

To note about this clone: No antigen is known for it.

CDR1 and CDR2 from the germline V gene are SEHNR and FQNEAQ (reference sequence). V shed 4 bases, J shed 2 bases, and the junction held 5 bases outside the gene matches. The CDR3 consists of 15 residues. Findings of the study overall: Receipt of two AZD1222 doses was followed by a rise in Spike-specific TCR breadth and depth. The repertoires were collected only after the peak T cell response. AZD1222 recipients seropositive at baseline numbered only 5 or 6.

Measured with immunoSEQ multiplex PCR; TCRdb has only the in-frame clones, and not every one. The sample records around 70,000 clones, more than 70% being singletons. V usage is TRBV7-9 and J usage is TRBJ2-5, with 9 nucleotides matching TRBD2. Material: peripheral blood, obtained on day 0 of AZD1222 vaccination. The sequence came from an adult in good health. The CDR3 sequence: CASSSAGGAQETQYF. The CDR3 bases are TGTGCCAGCAGCTCGGCGGGGGGGGCGCAAGAGACCCAGTACTTC.